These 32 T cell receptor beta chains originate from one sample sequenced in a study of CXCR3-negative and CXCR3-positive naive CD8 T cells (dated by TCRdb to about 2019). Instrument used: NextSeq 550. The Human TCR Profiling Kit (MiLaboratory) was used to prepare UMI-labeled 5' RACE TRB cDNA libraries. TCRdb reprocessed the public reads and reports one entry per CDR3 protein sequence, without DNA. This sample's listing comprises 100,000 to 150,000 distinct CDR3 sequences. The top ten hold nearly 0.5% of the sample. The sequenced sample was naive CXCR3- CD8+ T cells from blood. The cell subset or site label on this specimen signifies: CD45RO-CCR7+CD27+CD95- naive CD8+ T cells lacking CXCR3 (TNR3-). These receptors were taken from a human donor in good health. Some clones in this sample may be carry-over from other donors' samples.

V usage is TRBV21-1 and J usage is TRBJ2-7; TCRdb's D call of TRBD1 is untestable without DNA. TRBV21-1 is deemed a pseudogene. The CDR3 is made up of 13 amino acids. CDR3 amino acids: CASSKGGRGEQYF.

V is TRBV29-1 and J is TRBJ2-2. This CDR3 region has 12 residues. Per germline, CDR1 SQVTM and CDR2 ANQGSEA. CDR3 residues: CSVASSGGELFF.

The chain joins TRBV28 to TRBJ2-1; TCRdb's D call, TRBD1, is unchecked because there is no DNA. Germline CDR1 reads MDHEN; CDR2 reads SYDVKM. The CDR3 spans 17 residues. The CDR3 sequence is CASREPTGTGPYNEQFF.

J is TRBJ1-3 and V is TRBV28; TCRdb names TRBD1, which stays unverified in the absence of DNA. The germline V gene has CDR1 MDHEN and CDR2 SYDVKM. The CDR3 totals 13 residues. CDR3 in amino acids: CASSLGRGNTIYF.

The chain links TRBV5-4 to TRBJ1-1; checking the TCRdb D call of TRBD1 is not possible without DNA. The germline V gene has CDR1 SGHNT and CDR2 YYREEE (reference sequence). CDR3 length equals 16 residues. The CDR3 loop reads CASSRAGTGVNTEAFF.

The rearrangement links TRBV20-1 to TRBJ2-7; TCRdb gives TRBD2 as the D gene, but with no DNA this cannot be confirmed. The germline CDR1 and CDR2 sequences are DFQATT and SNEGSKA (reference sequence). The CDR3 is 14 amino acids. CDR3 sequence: CSADSQGSPYEQYF.

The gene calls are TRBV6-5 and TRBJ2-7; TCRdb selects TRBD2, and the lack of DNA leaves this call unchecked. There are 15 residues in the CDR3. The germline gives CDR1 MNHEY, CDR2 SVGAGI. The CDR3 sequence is CASSYGAGPSYEQYF.

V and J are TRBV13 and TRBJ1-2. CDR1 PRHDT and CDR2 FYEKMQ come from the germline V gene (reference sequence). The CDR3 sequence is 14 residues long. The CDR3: CASSFFTGLEGYTF.

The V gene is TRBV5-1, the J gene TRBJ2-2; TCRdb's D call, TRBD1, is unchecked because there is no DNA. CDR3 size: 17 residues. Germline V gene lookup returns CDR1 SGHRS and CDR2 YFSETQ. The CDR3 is CASSLGIWGSGTGELFF.

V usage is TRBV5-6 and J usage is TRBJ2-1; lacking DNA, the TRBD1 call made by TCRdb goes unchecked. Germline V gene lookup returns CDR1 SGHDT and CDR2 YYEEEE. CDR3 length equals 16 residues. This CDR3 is CASSWTAGASYNEQFF.

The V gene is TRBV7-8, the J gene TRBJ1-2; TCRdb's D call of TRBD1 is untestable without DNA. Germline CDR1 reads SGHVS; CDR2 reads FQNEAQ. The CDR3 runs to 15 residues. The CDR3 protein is CASSPETGGYYGYTF.

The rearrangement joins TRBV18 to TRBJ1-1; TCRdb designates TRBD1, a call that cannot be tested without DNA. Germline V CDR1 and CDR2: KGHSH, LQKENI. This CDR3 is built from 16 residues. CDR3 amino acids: CASSRRDRNSNTEAFF.

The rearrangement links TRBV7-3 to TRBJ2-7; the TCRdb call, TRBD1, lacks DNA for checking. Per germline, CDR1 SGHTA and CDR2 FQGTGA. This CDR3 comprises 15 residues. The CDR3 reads CASSIYGGQGYEQYF.

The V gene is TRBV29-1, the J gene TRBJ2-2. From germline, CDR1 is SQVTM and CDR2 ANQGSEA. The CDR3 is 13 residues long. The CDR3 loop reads CSVESANTGELFF.

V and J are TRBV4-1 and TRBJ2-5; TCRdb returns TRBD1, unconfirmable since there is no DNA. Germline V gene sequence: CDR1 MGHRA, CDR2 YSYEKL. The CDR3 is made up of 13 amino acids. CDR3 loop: CASSSGPKVGQYF.

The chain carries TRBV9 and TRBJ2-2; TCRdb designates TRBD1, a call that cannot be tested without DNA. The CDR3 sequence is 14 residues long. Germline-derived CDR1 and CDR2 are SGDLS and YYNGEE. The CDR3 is CASSPLTRPGELFF.

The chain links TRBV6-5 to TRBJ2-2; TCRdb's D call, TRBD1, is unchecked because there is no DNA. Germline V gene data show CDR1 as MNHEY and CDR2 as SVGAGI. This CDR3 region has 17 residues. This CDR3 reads CASSYLTGLPNTGELFF.

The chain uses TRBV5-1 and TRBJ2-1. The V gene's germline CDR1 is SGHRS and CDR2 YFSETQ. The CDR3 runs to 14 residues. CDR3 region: CASSLEPEIAEQFF.

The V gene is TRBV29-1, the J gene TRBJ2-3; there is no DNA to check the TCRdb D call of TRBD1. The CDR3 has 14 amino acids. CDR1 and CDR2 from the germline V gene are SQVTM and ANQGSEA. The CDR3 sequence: CSLRAGVGIDTQYF.

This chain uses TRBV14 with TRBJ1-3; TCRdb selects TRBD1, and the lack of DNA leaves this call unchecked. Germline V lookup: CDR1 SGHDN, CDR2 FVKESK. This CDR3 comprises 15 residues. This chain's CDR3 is CASSQYRGLGNTIYF.

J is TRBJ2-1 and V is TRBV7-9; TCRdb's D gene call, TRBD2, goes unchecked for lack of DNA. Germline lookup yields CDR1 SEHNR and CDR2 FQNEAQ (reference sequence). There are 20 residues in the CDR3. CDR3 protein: CASSSGLAGASSSSYNEQFF.

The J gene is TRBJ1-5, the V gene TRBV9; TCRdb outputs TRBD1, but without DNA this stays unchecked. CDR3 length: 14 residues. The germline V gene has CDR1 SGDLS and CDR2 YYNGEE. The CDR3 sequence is CASSVSGTNQPQHF.

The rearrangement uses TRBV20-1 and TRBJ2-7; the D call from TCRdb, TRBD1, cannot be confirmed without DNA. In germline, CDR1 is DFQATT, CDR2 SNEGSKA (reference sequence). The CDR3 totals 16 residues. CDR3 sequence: CSARDFLAGVGNEQYF.

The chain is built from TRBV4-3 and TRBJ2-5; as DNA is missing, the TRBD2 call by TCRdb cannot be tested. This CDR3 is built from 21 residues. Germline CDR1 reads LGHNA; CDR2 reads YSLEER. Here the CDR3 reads CASSQDRDFPGLAGPGETQYF.

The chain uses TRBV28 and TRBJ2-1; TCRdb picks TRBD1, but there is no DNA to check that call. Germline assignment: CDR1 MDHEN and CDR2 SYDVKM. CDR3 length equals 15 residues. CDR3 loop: CASTQSGVGYNEQFF.

The CDR3: CASSADLGFETQYF. The V gene is TRBV28, the J gene TRBJ2-5. CDR1 MDHEN and CDR2 SYDVKM come from the germline V gene. The CDR3 consists of 14 residues.

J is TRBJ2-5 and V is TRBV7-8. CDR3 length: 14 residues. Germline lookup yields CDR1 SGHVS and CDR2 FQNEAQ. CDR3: CASSSTVYQETQYF.

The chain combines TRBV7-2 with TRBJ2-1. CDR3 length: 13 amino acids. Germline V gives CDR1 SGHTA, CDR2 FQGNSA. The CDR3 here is CASSLDGANEQFF.

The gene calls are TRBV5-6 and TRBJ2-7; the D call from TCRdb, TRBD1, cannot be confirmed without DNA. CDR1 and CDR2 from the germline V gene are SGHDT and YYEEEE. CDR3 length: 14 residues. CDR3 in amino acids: CASSLRTRMDEQYF. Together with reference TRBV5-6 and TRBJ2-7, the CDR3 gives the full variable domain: DAGVTQSPTHLIKTRGQQVTLRCSPKSGHDTVSWYQQALGQGPQFIFQYYEEEERQRGNFPDRFSGHQFPNYSSELNVNALLLGDSALYLCASSLRTRMDEQYFGPGTRLTVT.

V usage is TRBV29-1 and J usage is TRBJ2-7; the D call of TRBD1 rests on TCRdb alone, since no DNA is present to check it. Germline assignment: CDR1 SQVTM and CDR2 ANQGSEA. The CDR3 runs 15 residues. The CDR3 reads CSVVGTGETTSEQYF.

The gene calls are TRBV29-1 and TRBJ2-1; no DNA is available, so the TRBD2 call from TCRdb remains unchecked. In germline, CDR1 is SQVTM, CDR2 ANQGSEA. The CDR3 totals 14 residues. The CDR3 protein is CSVVGTSTNNEQFF.

CDR3 loop: CSASPGGREQYF. The rearrangement uses TRBV20-1 and TRBJ2-7; TCRdb's assignment of TRBD1 cannot be checked, as there is no DNA. This CDR3 is built from 12 residues. Germline V gene sequence: CDR1 DFQATT, CDR2 SNEGSKA (reference sequence).